This T cell receptor (beta chain) appears in the sequencing data of a study of T cells in Graves' hyperthyroidism and ophthalmopathy. For this clonotype: Its antigen is as yet unknown. A junction end diverges from the germline sequence, so it may reflect a read error.

Findings and caveats of the study: Model predictions of ophthalmopathy came a median about 6.3 months before onset.

The CDR3 sequence is 15 residues long. CDR1 is SGHTA and CDR2 is FQGNSA in the germline V gene. TCR beta CDR3 sequences were amplified from RNA transcripts. TCR CDR3 regions were first amplified by RT-PCR with HTBI primers. TCRdb itself ran the multiplex PCR reads through MiXCR, one entry per CDR3 protein. The table has hundreds of thousands of distinct CDR3 sequences, approximately 19% seen once. Patients aged 18 to 65 had newly diagnosed hyperthyroidism lasting under 2 months. Diagnoses used clinical symptoms, serum thyroxine and TRAb, thyroid ultrasound and orbital computed tomography. The J gene is TRBJ2-1, the V gene TRBV7-2; possibly TRBD1 or TRBD2 for D (5 bases each). The material sequenced was blood. The source of this sequence is a woman aged 45-65 years with Graves' hyperthyroidism that later progressed to Graves' ophthalmopathy. The CDR3 DNA sequence: TGTGCCAGCAGCCGAGGGTTGGGGACCTACAATGAGCGGTTCTTC. Its translation is CASSRGLGTYNERFF.